One sample yielded the 9 T cell receptor beta chains listed below, sequenced in a study of cytomegalovirus exposure and HLA in healthy donors. PCR employed 60 Vbeta and 13 Jbeta primers. The assay was immunoSEQ multiplex PCR, and TCRdb's table has in-frame clones only and misses some. The sample holds approximately 190,000 clones; approximately 78% are singletons and the top ten take around 0.75%. Material for sequencing was PBMCs. Every receptor here comes from a young woman in good health and CMV-seronegative.

This clone was observed a single time. J is TRBJ2-7 and V is TRBV19; possible D gene TRBD1, 6 bases. The germline gives CDR1 LNHDA, CDR2 SQIVND (reference sequence). The CDR3 spans 13 residues. V lost 0 bases and J lost 8, with 11 bases in between. The CDR3 here is CASSIDRQAQQYF. The CDR3 bases are TGTGCCAGTAGTATAGATCGACAGGCCCAGCAGTACTTC. Complete variable domain (other parts from reference TRBV19 and TRBJ2-7): DGGITQSPKYLFRKEGQNVTLSCEQNLNHDAMYWYRQDPGQGLRLIYYSQIVNDFQKGDIAEGYSVSREKKESFPLTVTSAQKNPTAFYLCASSIDRQAQQYFGPGTRLTVT.

The V and J genes are TRBV7-7 and TRBJ2-5, with D unclear. CDR3 length: 15 amino acids. V was trimmed by 1 base and J by 5 bases, leaving 14 bases between them. Germline CDR1 is SSHAT and CDR2 is FNYEAQ (reference sequence). CDR3 coding DNA: TGTGCCAGCAGCTTAGAGGCGACTCCGGCGGAGACCCAGTACTTC. Translated, it gives CASSLEATPAETQYF.

The CDR3 is CASSPAGDSNQPQHF. Here the CDR3 DNA reads TGTGCCAGCAGTCCCGCCGGGGACAGTAATCAGCCCCAGCATTTT. This chain links TRBV28 with TRBJ1-5, with TRBD1 matching 7 bases. CDR1 MDHEN and CDR2 SYDVKM come from the germline V gene. V trimming: 5 bases; J trimming: 4 bases; junction bases outside the gene matches: 8. The CDR3 sequence is 15 residues long.

In this sample, this clone turned up a few times. The J gene is TRBJ2-1, the V gene TRBV18; 8 nucleotides line up with TRBD1. CDR1 and CDR2 from the germline V gene are KGHSH and LQKENI. Trimming at V came to 3 bases and at J to 5 bases, leaving 3 bases not matched to a gene. CDR3 length: 14 amino acids. In DNA, the CDR3 is TGTGCCAGCTCACCGGGACAGGCTCACAATGAGCAGTTCTTC. This sequence encodes CASSPGQAHNEQFF.

CDR3 nucleotides: TGTGCCAGCCTGAAGCGGGAGGGCCTTGGAGAGACCCAGTACTTC. As protein: CASLKREGLGETQYF. The V gene is TRBV6-1, the J gene TRBJ2-5, with 10 bases that match TRBD2. After removal of 8 bases from V and 4 bases from J, the junction contained 10 bases not matched to a gene. CDR3 size: 15 residues. Germline V gene data show CDR1 as MNHNS and CDR2 as SASEGT.

The chain carries TRBV5-1 and TRBJ1-6; D possibly corresponds to TRBD1 (5 bases). Trimming cost V 0 bases and J 2 bases, with 12 bases left between them. The germline V gene has CDR1 SGHRS and CDR2 YFSETQ. The CDR3 runs to 17 residues. The CDR3 region is CASSLGGGVAYNSPLHF. CDR3 sequence (DNA): TGCGCCAGCAGCTTGGGAGGAGGGGTCGCCTATAATTCACCCCTCCACTTT.

This clone has only a few counts. This chain joins TRBV6-5 and TRBJ1-5; maybe TRBD1 (6 bases). V lost 6 bases and J 4 bases, leaving 13 bases between the germline ends. Germline V lookup: CDR1 MNHEY, CDR2 SVGAGI. The CDR3 totals 14 residues. CDR3 in DNA: TGTGCCAGCAGGGCTCAGGGGCGGAATCAGCCCCAGCATTTT. This translates into CASRAQGRNQPQHF.

This rearrangement joins TRBV7-2 to TRBJ2-5, with TRBD2 matching over 13 bases. V dropped 2 bases and J dropped 6; count of bases not matched to a gene: 12. The germline CDR1 and CDR2 sequences are SGHTA and FQGNSA. The CDR3 spans 18 residues. For the CDR3, the DNA is TGTGCCAGCAGCTTATCCGGGACTAGCGGGATCGCCGTAAAGACCCAGTACTTC. Translation gives CASSLSGTSGIAVKTQYF.

The chain has TRBV11-3 and TRBJ1-1; no definite D call. Germline V CDR1 and CDR2: SGHNT, YENEEA. Trimming cost V 1 base and J 11 bases, with 14 bases left between them. CDR3 length equals 13 residues. The CDR3: CASSLGQTMRAFF. The DNA of the CDR3 is TGTGCCAGCAGCTTAGGTCAAACCATGCGGGCTTTCTTT.